This T cell receptor beta chain was sequenced for a study of shared clonotypes between healthy human individuals. CDR3 size: 15 residues. Germline trimming cut 3 bases from V and 3 bases from J; bases unmatched to any gene: 4. Germline CDR1 is SGHRS and CDR2 is YFSETQ. Sequencing was performed with immunoSEQ multiplex PCR; in TCRdb, only in-frame clones are kept and a portion is missing. The sample shows about 380,000 clones, 90% to 97% of them seen only once. The source of this sequence is a young man in good health. The chain employs TRBV5-1 and TRBJ2-5; 11 nucleotides match TRBD2. The sample taken for sequencing was memory CD8+ T cells sorted from blood. Subset noted: CD45RO+ cells pooled with CCR7-negative TemRA cells. CDR3 in amino acids: CASSYSGRVEETQYF. The CDR3 coding sequence is TGCGCCAGCAGCTATAGCGGGAGGGTAGAAGAGACCCAGTACTTC.